This record covers a single TCR beta chain. These data belong to a study of spatial heterogeneity in lung cancer. A unique molecular identifier was attached to every TCR cDNA molecule. Using its own MiXCR run on the 5' RACE reads, TCRdb lists one record per CDR3 protein. The sample has some 44,000 distinct CDR3 sequences, roughly 13% seen once; the top ten hold 50% to 65%. The CDR3 is made up of 14 amino acids. The germline CDR1 and CDR2 sequences are SGHDT and YYEEEE. Trimming took 4 bases from V and 6 from J, leaving 17 bases between them. The time point denotes: sample taken at primary tumor resection.

The specimen comprised PBMCs, sampled at surgery. The V call is TRBV5-6, the J call TRBJ2-7; tentatively, D is TRBD1 (6 bases). The TCR originated in a male donor with early-stage non-small cell lung cancer. Here the CDR3 reads CASSMGPPGAEQYF. CDR3 DNA: TGTGCCAGCAGCATGGGACCCCCAGGGGCCGAGCAGTACTTC. Complete variable domain (other parts from reference TRBV5-6 and TRBJ2-7): DAGVTQSPTHLIKTRGQQVTLRCSPKSGHDTVSWYQQALGQGPQFIFQYYEEEERQRGNFPDRFSGHQFPNYSSELNVNALLLGDSALYLCASSMGPPGAEQYFGPGTRLTVT.